A single sample is the source of the 18 T cell receptor beta chains below, sequenced in a study of T cells in Graves' hyperthyroidism and ophthalmopathy. Amplified regions were TCR beta CDR3 sequences from RNA transcripts. The HTBI primer set drove a first-round RT-PCR of the TCR CDR3. MiXCR was run by TCRdb on the multiplex PCR reads, yielding one entry per CDR3 protein. Of roughly 600,000 distinct CDR3 sequences in the sample, 13% to 15% are singletons; the top ten hold under 15%. Sequencing input: blood. These receptors all come from a woman in her 50s with Graves' ophthalmopathy.

This clonotype was found many times. V gene TRBV20-1 combines with J gene TRBJ2-7; TRBD1 matches at 8 bases. The CDR3 extends over 15 amino acids. Germline lookup yields CDR1 DFQATT and CDR2 SNEGSKA (reference sequence). V shed 2 bases and J 1 base; nucleotides not matched to a gene: 7. The DNA of the CDR3 is TGCAGTGCTAGACCATCGGACAGGGCTTCCTACGAGCAGTACTTC. As protein: CSARPSDRASYEQYF.

The sample holds many counts of this clonotype. The chain recombines TRBV28 with TRBJ2-3; 11 bases line up with TRBD2. CDR1 and CDR2 from the germline V gene are MDHEN and SYDVKM. Trimming removed 5 bases from V and 0 bases from J; junction bases left unmatched: 4. This CDR3 has 16 residues. The CDR3 sequence: CASSPWTSGSTDTQYF. The CDR3 region has the DNA TGTGCCAGCAGTCCCTGGACTAGCGGGAGCACAGATACGCAGTATTTT.

This clonotype was observed a few times. The chain couples TRBV5-6 to TRBJ2-1; the D gene is possibly TRBD1 (6 bases). Trimming left V 5 bases short and J 0 bases short, with 18 bases between. The V gene's germline CDR1 is SGHDT and CDR2 YYEEEE. There are 17 residues in the CDR3. For the CDR3, the DNA is TGTGCCAGCAGGAAGTATCGGGACACGAGCTCCTACAATGAGCAGTTCTTC. Amino acids: CASRKYRDTSSYNEQFF.

This clonotype came up a few times. This CDR3 is CSASLGDTEAFF. Here the CDR3 DNA reads TGCAGTGCTAGCCTGGGGGACACTGAAGCTTTCTTT. V usage is TRBV20-1 and J usage is TRBJ1-1; D is perhaps TRBD1 (5 bases). Germline lookup yields CDR1 DFQATT and CDR2 SNEGSKA (reference sequence). This CDR3 has 12 amino acids. With 3 bases removed from V and 3 bases from J, the gap between germline ends came to 8 bases.

This clonotype was detected ten times or more. V usage is TRBV12-5 and J usage is TRBJ2-7, with D hard to call. The CDR3 contains 11 residues. Trimming pared 5 bases from V and 6 bases from J, leaving 8 bases between. CDR1 is LGHNT and CDR2 is FRNRAP in the germline V gene. The CDR3 sequence: CASGLGIEQYF. The CDR3 nucleotides read TGTGCTAGTGGTCTCGGCATCGAGCAGTACTTC.

In this sample, this clonotype turned up many times. V and J are TRBV20-1 and TRBJ1-5, with TRBD1 as a possible D gene (5 bases). The CDR3 runs 16 residues. Germline assignment: CDR1 DFQATT and CDR2 SNEGSKA (reference sequence). Trimming stripped 2 bases from V and 4 bases from J, with 18 bases between. In DNA form, the CDR3 reads TGCAGTGCTAGAAAGGCGGGCAGGGTAGAAAATCAGCCCCAGCATTTT. Translated, it gives CSARKAGRVENQPQHF.

The chain uses TRBV4-2 and TRBJ2-3; D gene uncertain. V shed 0 bases and J shed 7 bases, with 5 bases lying between them. CDR3 length equals 12 residues. Germline assignment: CDR1 LGHNA and CDR2 YNFKEQ. CDR3 nucleotide sequence: TGTGCCAGCAGCCAAGAGCAAAATACGCAGTATTTT. Translation: CASSQEQNTQYF.

This clonotype was observed once. The chain has TRBV25-1 and TRBJ1-6; D remains unclear. Germline loops: CDR1 MGHDK, CDR2 SYGVNS. The CDR3 has 12 residues. Trimming left V 1 base short and J 9 bases short, with 4 bases between. The CDR3 spells CASSEFVSPLHF. Here the CDR3 DNA reads TGTGCCAGCAGTGAATTCGTTTCACCCCTCCACTTT.

This clonotype has a count of ten or more. The chain is built from TRBV20-1 and TRBJ2-5, with TRBD1 identical over 9 bases. J lost 0 bases, V lost 6 bases, and 14 bases had no gene match. In germline, CDR1 is DFQATT, CDR2 SNEGSKA (reference sequence). The length of the CDR3 is 17 residues. In nucleotides, the CDR3 is TGCAGTGCCGAACCCCTTCCGGGACAGGGTCACCAAGAGACCCAGTACTTC. As protein: CSAEPLPGQGHQETQYF.

The gene calls are TRBV7-2 and TRBJ2-2; no definite D call. This CDR3 has 15 residues. The ends were cut back, 5 bases at V and 6 bases at J, with 16 bases in the middle. From germline, CDR1 is SGHTA and CDR2 FQGNSA. CDR3 sequence: CASSPHPGGSGELFF. DNA of the CDR3: TGTGCCAGCAGCCCACACCCAGGCGGTTCCGGGGAGCTGTTTTTT.

V is TRBV6-2 or TRBV6-3 and J is TRBJ2-7; D is tentatively TRBD1 or TRBD2 (5 bases each). There are 14 residues in the CDR3. V lost 3 bases and J lost 1, with 10 bases in between. Germline CDR1 is MNHEY and CDR2 is SVGEGT. CDR3 nucleotides: TGTGCCAGCAGTTATTTGGGACGATCCTACGAGCAGTACTTC. Its protein product is CASSYLGRSYEQYF.

This clonotype has more than one count but fewer than ten. The V gene is TRBV19, the J gene TRBJ1-5; D perhaps matches TRBD1 (5 bases). The CDR3 extends over 15 amino acids. The germline CDR1 and CDR2 sequences are LNHDA and SQIVND (reference sequence). V was trimmed by 5 bases and J by 2 bases, leaving 13 bases between them. The CDR3 nucleotides read TGTGCCAGTAGTTCCCAGGGTGTGGGCAATCAGCCCCAGCATTTT. This gives the protein CASSSQGVGNQPQHF.

The CDR3 DNA is TGTGCTAGTGGTTTGGTAACAGCGGGAGGATCCTACAATGAGCAGTTCTTC. This encodes CASGLVTAGGSYNEQFF. This sequence joins TRBV12-5 and TRBJ2-1; TRBD2 matches at 9 bases. Germline-derived CDR1 and CDR2 are LGHNT and FRNRAP. The CDR3 is made up of 17 amino acids. The J segment lost 1 base and the V segment lost 0 bases, leaving 4 bases of the junction unmatched. The entire variable domain, with the rest obtained from reference TRBV12-5 and TRBJ2-1, is as follows: DARVTQTPRHKVTEMGQEVTMRCQPILGHNTVFWYRQTMMQGLELLAYFRNRAPLDDSGMPKDRFSAEMPDATLATLKIQPSEPRDSAVYFCASGLVTAGGSYNEQFFGPGTRLTVL.

The chain combines TRBV29-1 with TRBJ2-1; no definite D call. Germline CDR1 SQVTM, CDR2 ANQGSEA. This CDR3 has 10 residues. V was trimmed by 7 bases and J by 9 bases, leaving 10 bases between them. The CDR3 reads CSGVLAEQFF. CDR3 coding DNA: TGCAGCGGCGTGTTGGCTGAGCAGTTCTTC.

Many counts were recorded for this clonotype. The J gene is TRBJ1-1, the V gene TRBV28; the match to TRBD1 covers 12 bases. Per the germline V gene, CDR1 is MDHEN and CDR2 is SYDVKM. The CDR3 covers 14 residues. J gave up 10 bases and V 5 bases, and 8 bases lay outside the gene matches. The CDR3 here is CASSTGQGAAPAFF. The CDR3 nucleotides are TGTGCCAGCAGTACGGGACAGGGGGCCGCTCCAGCTTTCTTT.

This chain joins TRBV20-1 and TRBJ2-5; weak D call: TRBD1 (6 bases). Germline lookup yields CDR1 DFQATT and CDR2 SNEGSKA (reference sequence). Trimming shortened V by 4 bases and J by 1 base, and 13 bases separated the two germline ends. The CDR3 sequence is 14 residues long. The CDR3 nucleotides read TGCAGTGCTAAGAAGACAGGAGTCCAAGAGACCCAGTACTTC. This translates into CSAKKTGVQETQYF.

This clonotype was seen a few times. The V call is TRBV20-1, the J call TRBJ2-2, with TRBD1 matching 10 bases. J gave up 6 bases and V 5 bases, and 3 bases lay outside the gene matches. From germline, CDR1 is DFQATT and CDR2 SNEGSKA (reference sequence). The CDR3 spans 13 residues. CDR3 nucleotides: TGCAGTGCTCCGGGACAGGGGCCCGGGGAGCTGTTTTTT. The encoded protein is CSAPGQGPGELFF.

This clonotype was observed at least ten times. This chain joins TRBV9 and TRBJ2-7, with no clear D. Looked up from germline, CDR1 is SGDLS and CDR2 is YYNGEE. CDR3 length: 11 residues. With 3 bases removed from V and 6 bases from J, the gap between germline ends came to 7 bases. The chain's CDR3 is CASSGVGEQYF. The CDR3 nucleotides read TGTGCCAGCAGCGGGGTGGGCGAGCAGTACTTC.